One T cell receptor beta chain is described in this entry. As yet, its antigen is unknown. CDR3 length: 15 amino acids. V dropped 2 bases and J dropped 4 bases, with 13 bases sitting between them. Germline CDR1 and CDR2: SGHRS and YFSETQ. Researchers ran the PCR with 60 Vbeta and 13 Jbeta primers. The authors' processing: The count from a later analysis was tens of millions of unique TCR beta chains, some 9.9 million of them shared. Assay used: immunoSEQ multiplex PCR; TCRdb lists only in-frame clones, some missing. From that table come the V and J calls and clone size; the DNA was used to work out D and trimming. The sample has some 60,000 clones. The source of the sample is a study of cytomegalovirus exposure and HLA in healthy donors. Study-wide results and limits: The only immune exposure information that was available was CMV serostatus.

This sequence was found in a man aged 25-40 years in good health and CMV-seropositive. Sequenced material: PBMCs. V and J are TRBV5-1 and TRBJ1-3; D may be TRBD1 (5 bases). This CDR3 is CASSFQGSVGNTIYF. In nucleotides, the CDR3 is TGCGCCAGCAGCTTCCAGGGCTCGGTGGGAAACACCATATATTTT.